These T cell receptor beta chains were read from a single sample in a study of tumor-infiltrating lymphocytes in localized non-small cell lung cancer. Sequenced by immunoSEQ multiplex PCR; TCRdb stores in-frame clones only, minus some. The sample lists some 8,400 clones; approximately 80% were seen once. Sequenced material: lung tumor tissue. The receptors shown here come from a human donor with non-small cell lung cancer. CDR3s include the opening cysteine and the closing phenylalanine or tryptophan. Fields, in order: J gene, V gene, CDR3 length, CDR3 protein.

>TRBJ2-3|TRBV27|18
CASRSTSGMEGTEDTQYF
>TRBJ2-3|TRBV7-9|17
CASSFKMTSGRGDTQYF
>TRBJ1-1|TRBV27|14
CASSPTGGDTEAFF
>TRBJ2-2|TRBV19|15
CASRNARPGTGELFF
>TRBJ2-7|TRBV9|15
CASSLGPGLSYEQYF
>TRBJ2-3|TRBV5-1|13
CASREPPTDTQYF
>TRBJ1-1|TRBV5-8|13
CASSARYMPEAFF
>TRBJ1-5|TRBV5-1|14
CASRPNREDQPQHF
>TRBJ2-3|TRBV28|13
CASWDRDTDTQYF
>TRBJ1-1|TRBV30|13
CAWSPGVNTEAFF
>TRBJ1-1|TRBV5-1|17
CASKLRGRNPMNTEAFF
>TRBJ1-5|TRBV4-2|17
CASSQGTGNSGNQPQHF
>TRBJ2-7|TRBV7-2|15
CASSLRPSPSYEQYF
>TRBJ2-3|TRBV2|11
CASSERDTQYF
>TRBJ2-5|TRBV29-1|14
CSVDRGLFRETQYF
>TRBJ1-4|TRBV19|11
CATRTAEKLFF
>TRBJ1-2|TRBV2|13
CASSEQGSDGYTF
>TRBJ2-5|TRBV11-3|14
CASTLGRSSETQYF
>TRBJ2-3|TRBV9|15
CASSVRGGGTDTQYF
>TRBJ1-2|TRBV28|14
CASSLPRGGAGYTF
>TRBJ2-6|TRBV29-1|14
CSIQTGPGANVLTF
>TRBJ2-7|TRBV28|12
CASSLAGYEQYF
>TRBJ1-2|TRBV19|14
CASRTQGGGYGYTF
>TRBJ2-7|TRBV6-1|16
CASSEAPSGSLYEQYF
>TRBJ2-7|TRBV5-4|15
CASSKPGTGSREQYF
>TRBJ2-5|TRBV7-8|19
CASSHAETGLAGGSETQYF
>TRBJ2-2|TRBV2|14
CASSTGSNTGELFF
>TRBJ2-1|TRBV4-3|15
CASSEAGGLGREQFF
>TRBJ2-1|TRBV6-5|13
CASSYSINRVRFF
>TRBJ1-2|TRBV19|15
CASSIKGKRPYGYTF
>TRBJ1-2|TRBV9|14
CASSPHGASVGYTF
>TRBJ1-3|TRBV5-1|13
CASWDGGGNTIYF
>TRBJ2-2|TRBV5-4|15
CASSLGWGQSGELFF
>TRBJ2-2|TRBV6-1|14
CASRLADNTGELFF
>TRBJ2-4|TRBV30|19
CAWSERTGEPDLAKNIQYF
>TRBJ2-3|TRBV5-6|15
CASSRSGEGTDTQYF
>TRBJ1-6|TRBV11-2|13
CASSFYRDSPLHF
>TRBJ1-1|TRBV11-3|14
CASSLDFMNTEAFF
>TRBJ2-5|TRBV11-3|13
CASSRTVQETQYF
>TRBJ2-2|TRBV11-3|17
CASIRGGVPRNTGELFF